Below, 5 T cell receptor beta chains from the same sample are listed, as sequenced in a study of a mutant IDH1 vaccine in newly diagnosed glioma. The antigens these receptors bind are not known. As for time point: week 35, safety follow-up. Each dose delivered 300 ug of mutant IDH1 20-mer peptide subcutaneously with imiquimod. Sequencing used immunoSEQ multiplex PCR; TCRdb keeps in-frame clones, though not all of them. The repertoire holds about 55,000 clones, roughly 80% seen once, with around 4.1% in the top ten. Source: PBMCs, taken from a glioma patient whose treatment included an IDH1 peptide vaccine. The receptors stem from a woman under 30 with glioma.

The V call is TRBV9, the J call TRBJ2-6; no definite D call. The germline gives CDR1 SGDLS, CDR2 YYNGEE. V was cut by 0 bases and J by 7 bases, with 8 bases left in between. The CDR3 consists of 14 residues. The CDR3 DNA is TGTGCCAGCAGCGTAGAATCTTCAGCCAACGTCCTGACTTTC. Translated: CASSVESSANVLTF.

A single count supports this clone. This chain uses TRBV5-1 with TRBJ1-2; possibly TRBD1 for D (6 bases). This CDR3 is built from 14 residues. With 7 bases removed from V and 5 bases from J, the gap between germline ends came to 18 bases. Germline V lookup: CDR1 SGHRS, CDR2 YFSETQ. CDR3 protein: CASGRGGPEYGYTF. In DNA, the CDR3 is TGCGCCAGCGGTCGTGGGGGGCCAGAATATGGCTACACCTTC.

The CDR3 region has the DNA TGTGCCAGCAGTTACTCGGGACTAGCATTCAATGAGCAGTTCTTC. Residues: CASSYSGLAFNEQFF. The J gene is TRBJ2-1, the V gene TRBV6-5; 9 nucleotides match TRBD2. CDR1 is MNHEY and CDR2 is SVGAGI in the germline V gene. This CDR3 is built from 15 residues. Germline trimming cut 0 bases from V and 6 bases from J; bases unmatched to any gene: 3.

CDR3 in DNA: TGCGCCAGCAGCCAAGAGGGACAGGGGACCTACGAGCAGTACTTC. Translated, it gives CASSQEGQGTYEQYF. The V gene is TRBV4-1, the J gene TRBJ2-7; 10 bases agree with TRBD1. The V gene's germline CDR1 is MGHRA and CDR2 YSYEKL. This CDR3 region has 15 residues. The J segment lost 2 bases and the V segment lost 0 bases, leaving 1 base of the junction unmatched.

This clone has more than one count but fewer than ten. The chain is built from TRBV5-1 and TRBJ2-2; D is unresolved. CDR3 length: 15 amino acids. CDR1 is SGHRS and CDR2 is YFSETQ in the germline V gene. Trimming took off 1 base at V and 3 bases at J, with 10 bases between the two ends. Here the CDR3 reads CASSLSQVDTGELFF. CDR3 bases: TGCGCCAGCAGCTTGTCTCAGGTGGACACCGGGGAGCTGTTTTTT. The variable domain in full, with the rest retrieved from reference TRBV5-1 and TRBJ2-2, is KAGVTQTPRYLIKTRGQQVTLSCSPISGHRSVSWYQQTPGQGLQFLFEYFSETQRNKGNFPGRFSGRQFSNSRSEMNVSTLELGDSALYLCASSLSQVDTGELFFGEGSRLTVL.